This T cell receptor (beta chain) was observed in a study of T-cell reconstitution after alpha-beta-depleted transplantation in children. Construction of the TCRbeta library involved unique molecular identifiers. Each CDR3 protein is one row after TCRdb ran MiXCR on the PCR reads. The sample lists around 370,000 distinct CDR3 sequences, approximately 10% occurring once. V was cut by 4 bases and J by 7 bases, with 22 bases left in between. This CDR3 is 16 amino acids long. Germline V gene data show CDR1 as SNHLY and CDR2 as FYNNEI. The chain is built from TRBV2 and TRBJ1-2, with D perhaps matching TRBD1 (6 bases). The starting material was PBMCs from the stem cell graft donor, obtained from the stem cell graft. This clonotype was obtained from a human donor who donated a stem cell graft to a child with acute lymphoblastic leukemia. CDR3 DNA: TGTGCCAGCAGTGTTGTCCGGGACATCGGATCGGGTGGCTACACCTTC. Translating gives CASSVVRDIGSGGYTF. The complete variable domain, with remaining parts taken from reference TRBV2 and TRBJ1-2, reads EPEVTQTPSHQVTQMGQEVILRCVPISNHLYFYWYRQILGQKVEFLVSFYNNEISEKSEIFDDQFSVERPDGSNFTLKIRSTKLEDSAMYFCASSVVRDIGSGGYTFGSGTRLTVV.